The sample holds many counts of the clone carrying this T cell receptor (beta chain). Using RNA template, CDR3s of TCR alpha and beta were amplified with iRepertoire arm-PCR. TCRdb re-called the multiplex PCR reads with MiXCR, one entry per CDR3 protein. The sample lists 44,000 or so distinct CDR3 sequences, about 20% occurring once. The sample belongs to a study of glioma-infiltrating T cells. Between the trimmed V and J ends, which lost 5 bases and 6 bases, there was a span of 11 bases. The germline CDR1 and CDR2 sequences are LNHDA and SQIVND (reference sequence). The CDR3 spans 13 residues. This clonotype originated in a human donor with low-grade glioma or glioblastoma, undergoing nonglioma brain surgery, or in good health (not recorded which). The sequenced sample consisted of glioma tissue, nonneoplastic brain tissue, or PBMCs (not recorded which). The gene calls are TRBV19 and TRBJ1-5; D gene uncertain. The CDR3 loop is CASSPPGPQPQHF. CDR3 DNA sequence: TGTGCCAGTAGTCCCCCCGGGCCTCAGCCCCAGCATTTT. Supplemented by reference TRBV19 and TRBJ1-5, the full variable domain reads DGGITQSPKYLFRKEGQNVTLSCEQNLNHDAMYWYRQDPGQGLRLIYYSQIVNDFQKGDIAEGYSVSREKKESFPLTVTSAQKNPTAFYLCASSPPGPQPQHFGDGTRLSIL.